What follows are 10 T cell receptor beta chains derived from one specimen sequenced in a study of T cells in Graves' hyperthyroidism and ophthalmopathy. TCR beta CDR3 regions were amplified from RNA. RT-PCR in the first round (using the HTBI primer set) targeted the TCR CDR3. TCRdb called the multiplex PCR reads again in MiXCR, with one record for every CDR3 protein. Of over 250,000 distinct CDR3 sequences in the sample, 25% are singletons; the top ten hold over 25%. The sequenced material came from blood. Source of these receptors: a man aged 35-49 years with Graves' hyperthyroidism that later progressed to Graves' ophthalmopathy.

This clonotype was counted at least ten times. The chain has TRBV5-5 and TRBJ2-2; D gene ambiguous. The CDR3 is made up of 15 amino acids. Trimming shortened V by 2 bases and J by 6 bases, and 14 bases separated the two germline ends. Germline loops: CDR1 SGHKS, CDR2 YYEKEE (reference sequence). CDR3 sequence (DNA): TGTGCCAGCAGCTTCGACTCGCGAGAGTCCGGGGAGCTGTTTTTT. Its translation is CASSFDSRESGELFF.

Many counts were recorded for this clonotype. The chain recombines TRBV11-2 with TRBJ2-7; 11 nucleotides match TRBD2. CDR1 is SGHAT, CDR2 FQNNGV, per germline. J gave up 0 bases and V 4 bases, and 2 bases lay outside the gene matches. This CDR3 comprises 15 residues. The CDR3 sequence: CASSSTSGSSYEQYF. The CDR3 DNA reads as TGTGCCAGCAGCTCAACTAGCGGGAGCTCCTACGAGCAGTACTTC.

This clonotype was recorded many times. The chain combines TRBV3-1 with TRBJ2-7; D ambiguous. V lost 1 base and J lost 4, with 5 bases in between. The germline V gene encodes CDR1 LGHDT and CDR2 YNNKEL (reference sequence). This CDR3 spans 12 amino acids. In nucleotides, the CDR3 is TGTGCCAGCAGCCAAGTTTTATACGAGCAGTACTTC. Amino acid sequence: CASSQVLYEQYF.

The sample holds many counts of this clonotype. The chain carries TRBV20-1 and TRBJ1-2; no definite D call. The V and J ends lost 0 bases and 6 bases respectively, with 5 bases between them. This CDR3 has 11 residues. CDR1 is DFQATT and CDR2 is SNEGSKA in the germline V gene (reference sequence). The CDR3, as DNA: TGCAGTGCTAGAGATCGGCATGGCTACACCTTC. Residues: CSARDRHGYTF.

The chain couples TRBV10-1 to TRBJ2-5; D is unresolved. The germline gives CDR1 WNHNN, CDR2 SYGVQD (reference sequence). V was trimmed by 7 bases and J by 4 bases, leaving 13 bases between them. The CDR3 contains 13 residues. CDR3 protein: CASNGASRETQYF. CDR3 DNA sequence: TGCGCCAGCAACGGCGCCTCCCGAGAGACCCAGTACTTC.

This chain links TRBV12-3 or TRBV12-4 with TRBJ2-5; TRBD2 aligns across 9 bases. This CDR3 region has 12 residues. V trimming: 6 bases; J trimming: 7 bases; junction bases outside the gene matches: 3. CDR3 sequence reads: CASRGTSMTQYF. CDR3 DNA sequence: TGTGCCAGCAGGGGGACTAGCATGACCCAGTACTTC.

This clonotype was detected ten times or more. This chain uses TRBV7-2 with TRBJ2-5; TRBD1 agrees at 7 bases. Germline CDR1 SGHTA, CDR2 FQGNSA. CDR3 size: 14 residues. Trimming at V came to 4 bases and at J to 4 bases, leaving 6 bases not matched to a gene. The CDR3 region has the DNA TGTGCCAGCAGCTCGACAGGGCCGGTAGAGACCCAGTACTTC. Amino acids: CASSSTGPVETQYF.

This clonotype was counted at least ten times. The chain uses TRBV20-1 and TRBJ2-5; 9 nucleotides align to TRBD2. CDR3 length equals 14 residues. J was trimmed by 2 bases and V by 5 bases; bases with no gene match: 6. Germline values: CDR1 DFQATT, CDR2 SNEGSKA (reference sequence). The DNA of the CDR3 is TGCAGTGCTCGACTAGCGGAAAATCAAGAGACCCAGTACTTC. Translated, it gives CSARLAENQETQYF.

This clonotype has at least ten counts. As DNA, the CDR3 is TGCGCCAGCAGCTTGACAGGCGATTGGAGAGAGACCCAGTACTTC. Its translation is CASSLTGDWRETQYF. The chain combines TRBV5-1 with TRBJ2-5; D is perhaps TRBD1 (5 bases). The germline V gene has CDR1 SGHRS and CDR2 YFSETQ. Deletions cut 1 base from V and 4 bases from J, with 14 bases between. The CDR3 has 15 residues.

V gene TRBV12-3 or TRBV12-4 combines with J gene TRBJ1-1; D unresolved. The CDR3 is 14 residues long. Trimming left V 5 bases short and J 0 bases short, with 10 bases between. CDR3 amino acids: CASSPWTVNTEAFF. For the CDR3, the DNA is TGTGCCAGCAGTCCTTGGACGGTGAACACTGAAGCTTTCTTT.